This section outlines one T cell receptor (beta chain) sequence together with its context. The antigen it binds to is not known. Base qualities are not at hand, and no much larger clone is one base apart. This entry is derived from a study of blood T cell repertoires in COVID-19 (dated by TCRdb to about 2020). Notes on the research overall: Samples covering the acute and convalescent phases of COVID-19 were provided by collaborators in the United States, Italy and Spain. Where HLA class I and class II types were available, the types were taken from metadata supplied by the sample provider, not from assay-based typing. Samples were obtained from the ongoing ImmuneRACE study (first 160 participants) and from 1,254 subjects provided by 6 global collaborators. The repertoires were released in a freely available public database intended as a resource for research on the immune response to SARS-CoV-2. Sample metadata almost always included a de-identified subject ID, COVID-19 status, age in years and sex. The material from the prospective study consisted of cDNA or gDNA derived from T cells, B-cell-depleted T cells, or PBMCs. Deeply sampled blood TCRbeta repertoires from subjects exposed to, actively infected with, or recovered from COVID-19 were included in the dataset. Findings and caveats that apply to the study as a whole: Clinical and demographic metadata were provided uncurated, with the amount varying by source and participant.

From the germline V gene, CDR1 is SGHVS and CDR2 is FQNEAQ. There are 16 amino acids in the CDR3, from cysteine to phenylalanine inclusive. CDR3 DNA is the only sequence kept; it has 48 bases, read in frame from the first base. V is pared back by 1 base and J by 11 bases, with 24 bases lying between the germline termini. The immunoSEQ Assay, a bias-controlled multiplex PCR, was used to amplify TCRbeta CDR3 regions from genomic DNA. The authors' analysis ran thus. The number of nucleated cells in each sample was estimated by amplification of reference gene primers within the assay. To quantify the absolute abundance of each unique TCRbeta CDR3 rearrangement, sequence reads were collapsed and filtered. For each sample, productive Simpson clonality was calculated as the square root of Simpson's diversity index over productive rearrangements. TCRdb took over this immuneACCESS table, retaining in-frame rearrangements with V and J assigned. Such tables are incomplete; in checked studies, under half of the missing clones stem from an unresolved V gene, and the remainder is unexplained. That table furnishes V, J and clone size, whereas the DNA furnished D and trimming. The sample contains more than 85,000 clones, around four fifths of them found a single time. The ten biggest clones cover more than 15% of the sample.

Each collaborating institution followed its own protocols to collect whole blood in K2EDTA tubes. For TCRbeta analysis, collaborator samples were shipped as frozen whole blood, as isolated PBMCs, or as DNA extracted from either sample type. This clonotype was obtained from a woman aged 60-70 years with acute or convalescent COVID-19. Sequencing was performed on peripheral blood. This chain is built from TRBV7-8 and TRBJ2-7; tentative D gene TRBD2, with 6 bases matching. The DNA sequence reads TGTGCCAGCAGCTTAGGTGAGGAGGTCGGCTCTGGAGGGGAGTACTTC. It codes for CASSLGEEVGSGGEYF.